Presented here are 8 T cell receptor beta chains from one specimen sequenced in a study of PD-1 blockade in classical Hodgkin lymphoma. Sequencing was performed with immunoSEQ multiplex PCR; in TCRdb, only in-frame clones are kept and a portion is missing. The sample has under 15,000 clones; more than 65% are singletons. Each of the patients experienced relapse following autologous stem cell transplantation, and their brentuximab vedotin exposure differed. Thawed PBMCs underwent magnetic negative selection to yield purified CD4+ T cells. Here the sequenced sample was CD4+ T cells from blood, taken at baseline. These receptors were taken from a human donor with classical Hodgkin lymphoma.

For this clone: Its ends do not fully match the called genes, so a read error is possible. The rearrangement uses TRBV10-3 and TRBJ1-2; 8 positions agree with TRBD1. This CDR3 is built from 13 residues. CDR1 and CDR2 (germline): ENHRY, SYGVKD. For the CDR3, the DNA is TGTGCCGTCAGGGGGCGGACTAACTATGGCTACACCTTC. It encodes CAVRGRTNYGYTF.

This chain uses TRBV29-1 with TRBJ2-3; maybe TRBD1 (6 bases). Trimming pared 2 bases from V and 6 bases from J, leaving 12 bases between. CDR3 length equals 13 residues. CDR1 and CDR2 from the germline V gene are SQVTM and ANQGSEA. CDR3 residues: CSVEWGRQDTQYF. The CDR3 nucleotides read TGCAGCGTTGAATGGGGGCGCCAGGATACGCAGTATTTT.

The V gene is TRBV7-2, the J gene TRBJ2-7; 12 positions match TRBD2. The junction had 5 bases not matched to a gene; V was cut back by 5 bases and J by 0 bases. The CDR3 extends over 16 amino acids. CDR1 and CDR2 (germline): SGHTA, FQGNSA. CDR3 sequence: CASSRTSGVTSYEQYF. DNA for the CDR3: TGTGCCAGCAGCCGGACTAGCGGGGTAACCTCCTACGAGCAGTACTTC.

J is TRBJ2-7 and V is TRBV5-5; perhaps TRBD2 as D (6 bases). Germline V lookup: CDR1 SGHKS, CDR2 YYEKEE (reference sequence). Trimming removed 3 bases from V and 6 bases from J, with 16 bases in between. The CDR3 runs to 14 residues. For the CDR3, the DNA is TGTGCCAGCAGCTACTTCGGGGGTGAAGGCGAGCAGTACTTC. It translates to CASSYFGGEGEQYF.

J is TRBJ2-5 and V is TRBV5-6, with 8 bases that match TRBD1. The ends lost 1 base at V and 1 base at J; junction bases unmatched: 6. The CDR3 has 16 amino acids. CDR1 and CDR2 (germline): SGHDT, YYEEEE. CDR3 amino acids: CASSLPTTGAQETQYF. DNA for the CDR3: TGTGCCAGCAGCTTGCCGACGACAGGGGCCCAAGAGACCCAGTACTTC. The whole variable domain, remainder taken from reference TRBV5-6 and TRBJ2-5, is DAGVTQSPTHLIKTRGQQVTLRCSPKSGHDTVSWYQQALGQGPQFIFQYYEEEERQRGNFPDRFSGHQFPNYSSELNVNALLLGDSALYLCASSLPTTGAQETQYFGPGTRLLVL.

The CDR3 DNA reads TGTGCCAGCAGCCGGACAGTCCAATCACCGCCCCAGCATTTT. Translating it yields CASSRTVQSPPQHF. V is TRBV7-2 and J is TRBJ1-5, with D possibly TRBD1 on 6 matching bases. CDR1 and CDR2 (germline): SGHTA, FQGNSA. V was cut by 5 bases and J by 9 bases, with 17 bases left in between. The CDR3 runs to 14 residues.

The CDR3, as DNA: TGTGCCAGCAGTGACTCGGACAGGGTAACTGAAGCTTTCTTT. The encoded protein is CASSDSDRVTEAFF. V usage is TRBV6-4 and J usage is TRBJ1-1; 8 nucleotides match TRBD1. Germline CDR1 reads MRHNA; CDR2 reads SNTAGT. V lost 0 bases, J lost 5 bases, and 2 bases stayed unmatched. The CDR3 has 14 amino acids.

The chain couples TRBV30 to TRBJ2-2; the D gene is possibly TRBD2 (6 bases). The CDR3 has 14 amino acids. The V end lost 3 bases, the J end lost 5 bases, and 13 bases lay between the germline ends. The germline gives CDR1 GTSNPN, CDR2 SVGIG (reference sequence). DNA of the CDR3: TGTGCCTGGAGAAAGGTTGGGGGGACCGGGGAGCTGTTTTTT. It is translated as CAWRKVGGTGELFF.